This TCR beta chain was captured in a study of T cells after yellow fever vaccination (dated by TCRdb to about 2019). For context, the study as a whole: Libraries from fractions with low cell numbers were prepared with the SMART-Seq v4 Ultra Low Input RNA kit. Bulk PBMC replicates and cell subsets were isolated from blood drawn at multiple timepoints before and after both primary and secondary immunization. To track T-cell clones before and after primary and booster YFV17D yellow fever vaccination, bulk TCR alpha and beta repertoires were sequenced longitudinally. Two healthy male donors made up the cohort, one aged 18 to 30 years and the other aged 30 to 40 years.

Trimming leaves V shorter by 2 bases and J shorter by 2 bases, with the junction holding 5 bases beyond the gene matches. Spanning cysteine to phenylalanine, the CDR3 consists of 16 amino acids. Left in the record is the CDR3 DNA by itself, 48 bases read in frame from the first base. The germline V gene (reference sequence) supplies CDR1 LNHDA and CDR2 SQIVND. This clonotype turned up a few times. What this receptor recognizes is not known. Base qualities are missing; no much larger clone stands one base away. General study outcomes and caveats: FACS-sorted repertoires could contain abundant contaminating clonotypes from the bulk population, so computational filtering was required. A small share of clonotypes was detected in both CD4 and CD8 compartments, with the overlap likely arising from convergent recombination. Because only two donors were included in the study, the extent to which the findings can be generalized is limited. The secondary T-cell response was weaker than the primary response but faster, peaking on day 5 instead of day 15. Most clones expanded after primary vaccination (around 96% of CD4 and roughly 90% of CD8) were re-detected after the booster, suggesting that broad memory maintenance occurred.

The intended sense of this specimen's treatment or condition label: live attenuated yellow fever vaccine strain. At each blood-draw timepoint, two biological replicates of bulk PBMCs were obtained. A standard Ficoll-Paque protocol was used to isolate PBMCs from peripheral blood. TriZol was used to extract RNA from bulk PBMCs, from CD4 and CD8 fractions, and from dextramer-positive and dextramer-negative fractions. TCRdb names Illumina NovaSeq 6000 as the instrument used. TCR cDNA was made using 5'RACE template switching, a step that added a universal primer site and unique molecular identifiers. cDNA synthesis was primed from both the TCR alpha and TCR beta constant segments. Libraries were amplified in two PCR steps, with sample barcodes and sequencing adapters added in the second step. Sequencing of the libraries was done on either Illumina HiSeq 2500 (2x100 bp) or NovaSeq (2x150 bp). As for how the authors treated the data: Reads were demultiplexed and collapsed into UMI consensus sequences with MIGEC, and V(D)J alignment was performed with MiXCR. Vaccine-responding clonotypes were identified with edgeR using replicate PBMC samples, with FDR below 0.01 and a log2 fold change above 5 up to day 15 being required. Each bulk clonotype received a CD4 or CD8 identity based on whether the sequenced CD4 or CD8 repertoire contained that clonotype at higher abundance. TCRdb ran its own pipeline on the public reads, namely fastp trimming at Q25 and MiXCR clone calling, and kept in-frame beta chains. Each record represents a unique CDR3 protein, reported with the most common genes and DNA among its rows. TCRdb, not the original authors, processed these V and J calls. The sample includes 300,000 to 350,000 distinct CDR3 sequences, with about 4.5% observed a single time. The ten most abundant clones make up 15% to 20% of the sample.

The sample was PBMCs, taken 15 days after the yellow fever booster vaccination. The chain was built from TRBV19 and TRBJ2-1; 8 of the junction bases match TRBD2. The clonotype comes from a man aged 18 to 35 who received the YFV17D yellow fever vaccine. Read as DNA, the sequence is TGTGCCAGTAGTATACCAGCGGGGGACACCTACAATGAGCAGTTCTTC. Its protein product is CASSIPAGDTYNEQFF.